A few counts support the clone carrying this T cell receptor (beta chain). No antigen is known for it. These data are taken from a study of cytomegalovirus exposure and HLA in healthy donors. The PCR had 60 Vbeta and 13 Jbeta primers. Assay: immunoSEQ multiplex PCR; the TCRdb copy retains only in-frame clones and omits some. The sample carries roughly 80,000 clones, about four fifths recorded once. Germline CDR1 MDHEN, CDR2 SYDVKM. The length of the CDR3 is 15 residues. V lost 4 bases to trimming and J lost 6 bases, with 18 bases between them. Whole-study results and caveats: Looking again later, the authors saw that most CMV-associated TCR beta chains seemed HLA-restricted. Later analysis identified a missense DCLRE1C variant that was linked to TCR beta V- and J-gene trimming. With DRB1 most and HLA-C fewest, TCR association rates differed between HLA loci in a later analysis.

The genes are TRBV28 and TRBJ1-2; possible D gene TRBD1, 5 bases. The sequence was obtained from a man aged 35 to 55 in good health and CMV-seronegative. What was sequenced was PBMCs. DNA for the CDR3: TGTGCCAGCAGTTCACCCAATTGGGGGGAAGATGGCTACACCTTC. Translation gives CASSSPNWGEDGYTF.